These 25 T cell receptor beta chains came from one sample sequenced in a study of shared clonotypes between healthy human individuals. The table came from immunoSEQ multiplex PCR; TCRdb's copy has only in-frame clones and leaves some out. The data hold millions of clones, with 85% to 95% observed a single time. Sequencing input: naive CD4+ T cells sorted from blood. As to subset: CD45RA+ positively selected. These receptors were taken from a man between 18 and 35 years old in good health.

J is TRBJ1-1 and V is TRBV15; unclear D gene. CDR1 and CDR2 from the germline V gene are LNHNV and YYDKDF (reference sequence). There are 13 residues in the CDR3. Trimming left V 5 bases short and J 0 bases short, with 7 bases between. CDR3 sequence (DNA): TGTGCCACCAGCGACCAATTGAACACTGAAGCTTTCTTT. Its protein product is CATSDQLNTEAFF.

This clone was seen only once. The chain links TRBV29-1 to TRBJ2-1, with 8 bases matching TRBD2. V was pared by 0 bases and J by 13 bases, with 8 bases of the junction left unmatched. CDR1 is SQVTM and CDR2 is ANQGSEA in the germline V gene. This CDR3 is 13 amino acids long. CDR3 amino acids: CSVEDQKAGVQFF. CDR3 nucleotide sequence: TGCAGCGTTGAAGACCAAAAAGCGGGAGTCCAGTTCTTC.

This clone has just one count. The rearrangement joins TRBV4-1 to TRBJ2-7, with TRBD2 as a possible D gene (6 bases). Germline V gene data show CDR1 as MGHRA and CDR2 as YSYEKL. Trimming removed 1 base from V and 9 bases from J, with 13 bases in between. This CDR3 has 13 residues. CDR3 amino acids: CASSQGLGTAQYF. In DNA form, the CDR3 reads TGCGCCAGCAGCCAAGGGTTAGGGACTGCGCAGTACTTC.

This chain links TRBV5-4 with TRBJ2-7; tentative D call: TRBD1 (5 bases). This CDR3 is 11 amino acids long. V lost 7 bases to trimming and J lost 5 bases, with 10 bases between them. Germline V CDR1 and CDR2: SGHNT, YYREEE (reference sequence). CDR3 protein: CASSWGNEQYF. The CDR3 bases are TGTGCCAGCTCATGGGGCAACGAGCAGTACTTC. Complete variable domain (other parts from reference TRBV5-4 and TRBJ2-7): ETGVTQSPTHLIKTRGQQVTLRCSSQSGHNTVSWYQQALGQGPQFIFQYYREEENGRGNFPPRFSGLQFPNYSSELNVNALELDDSALYLCASSWGNEQYFGPGTRLTVT.

This clone was counted between two and nine times. The chain couples TRBV29-1 to TRBJ1-1, with D perhaps TRBD1 (5 bases). Germline V gene lookup returns CDR1 SQVTM and CDR2 ANQGSEA. This CDR3 contains 11 residues. V was clipped by 6 bases and J by 6 bases, with 11 bases between them. The CDR3 is CSVQDMAEAFF. The CDR3 bases are TGCAGCGTACAGGATATGGCTGAAGCTTTCTTT.

Concerning this clone: The junction shows a germline mismatch at one end, possibly a read error. CDR3 nucleotide sequence: TGTGCTATCAGAGGGGGGACTGGAAACACCATATATTTT. Its translation is CAIRGGTGNTIYF. The chain employs TRBV10-3 and TRBJ1-3; possible D gene TRBD1, 6 bases. The V gene's germline CDR1 is ENHRY and CDR2 SYGVKD. CDR3 length: 13 amino acids.

The chain couples TRBV5-6 to TRBJ2-4; 12 bases are a match to TRBD2. The J segment lost 6 bases and the V segment lost 4 bases, leaving 11 bases of the junction unmatched. CDR1 is SGHDT and CDR2 is YYEEEE in the germline V gene. The CDR3 totals 17 residues. The CDR3 coding sequence is TGTGCCAGCAGCGTAAACTTACTAGCGGGAGGACCAAACATTCAGTACTTC. It encodes CASSVNLLAGGPNIQYF.

The rearrangement links TRBV4-1 to TRBJ1-6; D unresolved. Germline V gene sequence: CDR1 MGHRA, CDR2 YSYEKL. V gave up 1 base and J gave up 6 bases, with 16 bases separating them. The CDR3 extends over 17 amino acids. In nucleotides, the CDR3 is TGCGCCAGCAGCCAAGGATCCAGGAGCACTTTTAATTCACCCCTCCACTTT. Its translation is CASSQGSRSTFNSPLHF.

V gene TRBV28 combines with J gene TRBJ1-1; D perhaps matches TRBD1 (6 bases). Trimming pared 3 bases from V and 2 bases from J, leaving 13 bases between. From germline, CDR1 is MDHEN and CDR2 SYDVKM. The length of the CDR3 is 15 residues. The CDR3 here is CASSFPQGHNTEAFF. In DNA, the CDR3 is TGTGCCAGCAGTTTCCCCCAGGGGCATAACACTGAAGCTTTCTTT.

The chain links TRBV10-2 to TRBJ2-1, with 8 bases that match TRBD2. The CDR3 has 14 amino acids. Germline CDR1 is WSHSY and CDR2 is SAAADI. V lost 7 bases and J lost 4; bases outside the gene matches: 6. The CDR3: CASTSGGVYNEQFF. CDR3 coding DNA: TGCGCCAGCACATCCGGGGGGGTGTACAATGAGCAGTTCTTC.

The chain employs TRBV7-2 and TRBJ2-6; perhaps TRBD1 as D (6 bases). Germline V gene data show CDR1 as SGHTA and CDR2 as FQGNSA. This CDR3 comprises 13 residues. Trimming took off 5 bases at V and 7 bases at J, with 9 bases between the two ends. The CDR3 DNA sequence: TGTGCCAGCAGCCACAGGGATGCCAACGTCCTGACTTTC. Its protein is CASSHRDANVLTF.

V gene TRBV30 combines with J gene TRBJ2-2; perhaps D is TRBD1 or TRBD2 (5 bases each). The CDR3 is 14 residues long. Trimming left V 6 bases short and J 5 bases short, with 16 bases between. Germline CDR1 is GTSNPN and CDR2 is SVGIG (reference sequence). CDR3 nucleotide sequence: TGTGCCTGTGTACCGGGACCGGGAACCGGGGAGCTGTTTTTT. Translating it yields CACVPGPGTGELFF.

The J gene is TRBJ2-2, the V gene TRBV11-3; D is uncertain. CDR1 and CDR2 (germline): SGHNT, YENEEA. CDR3 size: 14 residues. With 4 bases removed from V and 2 bases from J, the gap between germline ends came to 8 bases. CDR3 loop: CASSSLGNTGELFF. Written as DNA, the CDR3 is TGTGCCAGCAGCTCCCTTGGCAACACCGGGGAGCTGTTTTTT.

This rearrangement joins TRBV9 to TRBJ2-3; 10 bases match TRBD2. This CDR3 comprises 18 residues. Germline CDR1 reads SGDLS; CDR2 reads YYNGEE. The ends lost 0 bases at V and 2 bases at J; junction bases unmatched: 9. CDR3 protein: CASSVASGSGRATDTQYF. CDR3 DNA sequence: TGTGCCAGCAGCGTAGCTAGCGGGAGTGGAAGGGCCACAGATACGCAGTATTTT.

The J gene is TRBJ2-7, the V gene TRBV19; D gene ambiguous. Germline CDR1 LNHDA, CDR2 SQIVND (reference sequence). V lost 5 bases and J lost 1, with 9 bases in between. The CDR3 has 13 amino acids. DNA of the CDR3: TGTGCCAGTAGTCCCCAGAGATCCTACGAGCAGTACTTC. Its protein product is CASSPQRSYEQYF. Drawing the rest from reference TRBV19 and TRBJ2-7, the complete variable domain is DGGITQSPKYLFRKEGQNVTLSCEQNLNHDAMYWYRQDPGQGLRLIYYSQIVNDFQKGDIAEGYSVSREKKESFPLTVTSAQKNPTAFYLCASSPQRSYEQYFGPGTRLTVT.

J is TRBJ1-5 and V is TRBV2; 9 positions match TRBD1. CDR3 length equals 15 residues. V was pared by 6 bases and J by 7 bases, with 10 bases of the junction left unmatched. CDR1 and CDR2 from the germline V gene are SNHLY and FYNNEI. The DNA for the CDR3 is TGTGCCAGCAGCGGACCGGGACAGGGTAACCAGCCCCAGCATTTT. It codes for CASSGPGQGNQPQHF.

CDR3 amino acids: CASSEKGTGATGELFF. CDR3 DNA sequence: TGTGCCAGCAGTGAGAAGGGGACAGGGGCCACCGGGGAGCTGTTTTTT. V is TRBV6-4 and J is TRBJ2-2; 10 positions agree with TRBD1. This CDR3 spans 16 amino acids. Germline V gene lookup returns CDR1 MRHNA and CDR2 SNTAGT. Trimming cost V 3 bases and J 4 bases; bases outside gene matches: 5.

The chain carries TRBV5-6 and TRBJ1-2; weak D call: TRBD1 (6 bases). The CDR3 is 14 amino acids. In germline, CDR1 is SGHDT, CDR2 YYEEEE. V lost 4 bases and J lost 4, with 14 bases in between. The CDR3 reads CASSPPGQSYGYTF. The DNA of the CDR3 is TGTGCCAGCAGCCCCCCGGGACAAAGCTATGGCTACACCTTC.

This clone occurred a few times. This rearrangement joins TRBV5-4 to TRBJ1-6, with a tentative D call TRBD1 (5 bases). The CDR3 is 13 residues long. Germline V gene data show CDR1 as SGHNT and CDR2 as YYREEE (reference sequence). Between the trimmed V and J ends, which lost 0 bases and 12 bases, there was a span of 10 bases. CDR3 region: CASSLGQGRPLHF. The CDR3 coding sequence is TGTGCCAGCAGCTTGGGGCAGGGAAGACCCCTCCACTTT. The variable domain in full, with the rest retrieved from reference TRBV5-4 and TRBJ1-6, is ETGVTQSPTHLIKTRGQQVTLRCSSQSGHNTVSWYQQALGQGPQFIFQYYREEENGRGNFPPRFSGLQFPNYSSELNVNALELDDSALYLCASSLGQGRPLHFGNGTRLTVT.

The chain combines TRBV19 with TRBJ1-1; 10 nucleotides agree with TRBD1. The CDR3 loop spans 13 amino acids. V lost 7 bases to trimming and J lost 8 bases; unmatched junction nucleotides: 7. Germline CDR1 and CDR2: LNHDA and SQIVND (reference sequence). CDR3 residues: CASTGQGFLEAFF. The CDR3 bases are TGTGCCAGTACGGGACAGGGGTTCTTGGAAGCTTTCTTT.

This clone was recorded a few times. The rearrangement links TRBV18 to TRBJ2-7; 9 bases agree with TRBD2. The CDR3 length is 17 residues. CDR1 is KGHSH, CDR2 LQKENI, per germline. V shed 0 bases and J 6 bases; nucleotides not matched to a gene: 12. CDR3 in DNA: TGTGCCAGCTCACCACCGGGATCAATAGCGGGAGAATCCGAGCAGTACTTC. Translating gives CASSPPGSIAGESEQYF.

This chain links TRBV18 with TRBJ2-2; 9 bases are shared with TRBD1. The V gene end was trimmed by 2 bases and the J gene end by 7 bases; junction bases not matched to a gene: 2. This CDR3 has 14 amino acids. In germline, CDR1 is KGHSH, CDR2 LQKENI. CDR3: CASSPTGGHGELFF. The CDR3 coding sequence is TGTGCCAGCTCACCAACAGGGGGCCACGGGGAGCTGTTTTTT. Full variable domain (rest looked up from reference TRBV18 and TRBJ2-2): NAGVMQNPRHLVRRRGQEARLRCSPMKGHSHVYWYRQLPEEGLKFMVYLQKENIIDESGMPKERFSAEFPKEGPSILRIQQVVRGDSAAYFCASSPTGGHGELFFGEGSRLTVL.

The genes are TRBV7-2 and TRBJ1-1; D is undetermined. Looked up from germline, CDR1 is SGHTA and CDR2 is FQGNSA. The length of the CDR3 is 14 residues. Trimming stripped 4 bases from V and 3 bases from J, with 12 bases between. This chain's CDR3 is CASSSRRWDTEAFF. The CDR3 DNA is TGTGCCAGCAGCTCTCGACGATGGGACACTGAAGCTTTCTTT.

The chain joins TRBV4-1 to TRBJ2-5, with 9 bases aligning to TRBD2. This CDR3 has 16 residues. Germline CDR1 reads MGHRA; CDR2 reads YSYEKL. With V trimmed by 0 bases and J by 5 bases, 7 bases remained unmatched. The CDR3 loop is CASSQELAGWRETQYF. For the CDR3, the DNA is TGCGCCAGCAGCCAAGAACTAGCGGGTTGGCGGGAGACCCAGTACTTC.

The rearrangement uses TRBV5-4 and TRBJ2-3; 8 nucleotides match TRBD2. The CDR3 spans 19 residues. Losses at the gene ends were 0 bases for V and 5 bases for J; bases not matched to a gene: 17. CDR1 and CDR2 (germline): SGHNT, YYREEE (reference sequence). The CDR3 DNA sequence: TGTGCCAGCAGCTTGGACCCGAGCGTCAGCGGGGGATCGGGAGATACGCAGTATTTT. Amino acids: CASSLDPSVSGGSGDTQYF.